The present TCR beta chain was sequenced within a study of OX40 agonist ivuxolimab in advanced cancers. On the study more broadly: Participants averaged approximately 60 years of age (range about 23 to 90) and were around 80% male. There were three patients with partial responses, one having hepatocellular carcinoma and two cutaneous melanoma.

Produced via immunoSEQ multiplex PCR; TCRdb's table is partial and in-frame only. The sample consists of around 80,000 clones, more than 85% of them appearing once. The CDR3 has 15 amino acids. The V end lost 5 bases, the J end lost 6 bases, and 18 bases lay between the germline ends. CDR1 is WNHNN, CDR2 SYGVQD, per germline (reference sequence). The sequence came from an adult with an advanced solid tumor such as melanoma, head and neck, liver or kidney cancer. The rearrangement uses TRBV10-1 and TRBJ2-3, with a tentative D call TRBD1 (6 bases). Sequencing used CD4+ or CD8+ T cells sorted from blood, obtained in a trial of the OX40 agonist ivuxolimab. The CDR3 DNA reads as TGCGCCAGCAGTCCTACAGGGACCGCTGTTGATACGCAGTATTTT. Translating it yields CASSPTGTAVDTQYF.